The 8 T cell receptor beta chains in this list originate from one sample, sequenced in a study of shared clonotypes between healthy human individuals. TCRdb keeps only in-frame clones here, not all; method: immunoSEQ multiplex PCR. Here the sample spans more than 600,000 clones, roughly 94% being singletons. CD45RO-negative, CCR7-selected cells formed the naive CD8 fraction, which excluded terminally differentiated effector memory CD45RA+ cells. Specimen: naive CD8+ T cells sorted from blood. The receptor source for this set is a man aged 25 to 40 in good health.

The V call is TRBV27, the J call TRBJ2-5, with D maybe TRBD1 (6 bases). The CDR3 sequence is 15 residues long. V was pared by 3 bases and J by 2 bases, with 13 bases between. CDR1 and CDR2 from the germline V gene are MNHEY and SMNVEV (reference sequence). CDR3 sequence reads: CASSLMGAGQETQYF. The DNA of the CDR3 is TGTGCCAGCAGTTTGATGGGGGCAGGTCAAGAGACCCAGTACTTC.

The rearrangement joins TRBV6-1 to TRBJ2-2, with TRBD1 as a possible D gene (6 bases). From germline, CDR1 is MNHNS and CDR2 SASEGT. Trimming removed 5 bases from V and 4 bases from J, with 14 bases in between. This CDR3 is built from 15 residues. The CDR3 nucleotides are TGTGCCAGCAGTAACCGGGACACCGTCACCGGGGAGCTGTTTTTT. Translated: CASSNRDTVTGELFF.

This chain connects TRBV9 to TRBJ2-1; the D gene is possibly TRBD1 (6 bases). CDR1 and CDR2 from the germline V gene are SGDLS and YYNGEE. Trimming removed 3 bases at V and 7 bases at J, with 20 bases between. The CDR3 sequence is 16 residues long. The CDR3: CASSASRGIIGNEQFF. The CDR3, as DNA: TGTGCCAGCAGCGCTTCCAGGGGTATTATTGGAAATGAGCAGTTCTTC.

This chain joins TRBV27 and TRBJ2-3; TRBD1 agrees at 7 bases. The CDR3 runs to 16 residues. The germline CDR1 and CDR2 sequences are MNHEY and SMNVEV (reference sequence). Losses at the gene ends were 1 base for V and 1 base for J; bases not matched to a gene: 5. Here the CDR3 reads CASSLFWTGGTDTQYF. CDR3 nucleotide sequence: TGTGCCAGCAGTTTATTTTGGACAGGAGGCACAGATACGCAGTATTTT.

The sample holds a few counts of this clone. V gene TRBV4-1 combines with J gene TRBJ2-2, with a possible D match to TRBD1 (5 bases). V lost 4 bases and J 1 base, leaving 13 bases between the germline ends. Germline V gene data show CDR1 as MGHRA and CDR2 as YSYEKL. The length of the CDR3 is 16 residues. The CDR3 sequence: CASSPQGAMNTGELFF. CDR3 bases: TGCGCCAGCAGCCCCCAAGGGGCAATGAACACCGGGGAGCTGTTTTTT.

This clone was seen just once. The chain couples TRBV2 to TRBJ2-7; 8 bases align to TRBD2. The CDR3 extends over 17 amino acids. The ends lost 3 bases at V and 6 bases at J; junction bases unmatched: 16. Germline CDR1 reads SNHLY; CDR2 reads FYNNEI. CDR3 in amino acids: CASSEGPWVAGPGEQYF. The CDR3 DNA reads as TGTGCCAGCAGTGAGGGCCCCTGGGTAGCGGGACCCGGCGAGCAGTACTTC.

The chain couples TRBV7-9 to TRBJ1-3; 10 bases are a match to TRBD1. CDR3 size: 18 residues. Germline V gene sequence: CDR1 SEHNR, CDR2 FQNEAQ (reference sequence). V gave up 5 bases and J gave up 4 bases; unmatched junction bases: 14. This CDR3 is CASSPTPPGTGEGNTIYF. The CDR3 nucleotides are TGTGCCAGCAGCCCAACCCCCCCCGGGACAGGGGAAGGAAACACCATATATTTT.

The chain joins TRBV14 to TRBJ1-1; a weak D match, TRBD1 (5 bases). This CDR3 has 16 residues. V was clipped by 1 base and J by 1 base, with 13 bases between them. Germline V gives CDR1 SGHDN, CDR2 FVKESK. Here the CDR3 reads CASSQAVHRRNTEAFF. The CDR3 nucleotides are TGTGCCAGCAGCCAAGCGGTTCACAGGCGGAACACTGAAGCTTTCTTT.